The clone carrying this T cell receptor beta chain was seen a handful of times. The antigen is unknown. The source of the sample is a study of cytomegalovirus exposure and HLA in healthy donors. The study, taken as a whole, reports: It was shown in a later analysis that HLA-associated TCR beta chains were more clonally expanded than other, equally common chains.

Researchers ran the PCR with 60 Vbeta and 13 Jbeta primers. Produced via immunoSEQ multiplex PCR; TCRdb's table is partial and in-frame only. The table records about 190,000 clones, roughly four fifths of them present only once. Germline values: CDR1 SGHRS, CDR2 YFSETQ. The CDR3 extends over 14 amino acids. The V gene end was trimmed by 4 bases and the J gene end by 2 bases; junction bases not matched to a gene: 6. The sequencing sample was made of PBMCs. The source is a woman in her 30s in good health and CMV-seropositive. This sequence joins TRBV5-1 and TRBJ2-7; 7 bases are a match to TRBD1. In DNA, the CDR3 is TGCGCCAGCAGCCCGGGACAGAACCCCTACGAGCAGTACTTC. It codes for CASSPGQNPYEQYF.